These 12 T cell receptor beta chains share one sample of origin, sequenced in a study of T cell changes during pregnancy in multiple sclerosis. Clones were read by immunoSEQ multiplex PCR, and TCRdb kept only the in-frame ones, dropping some. The profile shows 70,000 to 95,000 clones, 93% of them singletons. The sequencing used peripheral blood, collected in the second trimester of pregnancy. All receptors come from a female donor with multiple sclerosis, enrolled in a pregnancy study.

The chain recombines TRBV30 with TRBJ2-3; no clear D. V lost 1 base and J 4 bases, leaving 9 bases between the germline ends. Germline CDR1 GTSNPN, CDR2 SVGIG (reference sequence). This CDR3 comprises 13 residues. DNA for the CDR3: TGTGCCTGGAGTGGCGAAGTCGCAGATACGCAGTATTTT. Protein sequence: CAWSGEVADTQYF. The full variable domain, completed using reference TRBV30 and TRBJ2-3, is SQTIHQWPATLVQPVGSPLSLECTVEGTSNPNLYWYRQAAGRGLQLLFYSVGIGQISSEVPQNLSASRPQDRQFILSSKKLLLSDSGFYLCAWSGEVADTQYFGPGTRLTVL.

The chain carries TRBV4-2 and TRBJ2-7, with 9 bases identical to TRBD2. J was trimmed by 3 bases and V by 2 bases; bases with no gene match: 5. This CDR3 comprises 15 residues. Germline CDR1 and CDR2: LGHNA and YNFKEQ. The DNA for the CDR3 is TGTGCCAGCAGCCAATCCAAGACTAGCGGCTACGAGCAGTACTTC. Its translation is CASSQSKTSGYEQYF.

The chain joins TRBV7-2 to TRBJ1-2; weak D call: TRBD1 (5 bases). The germline CDR1 and CDR2 sequences are SGHTA and FQGNSA. The CDR3 is 16 amino acids. Between the trimmed V and J ends, which lost 1 base and 5 bases, there was a span of 17 bases. The CDR3 protein is CASSLVGGPRSYGYTF. The CDR3 nucleotides read TGTGCCAGCAGCTTAGTCGGGGGTCCGCGATCTTATGGCTACACCTTC.

This clone was recorded only once. The rearrangement uses TRBV6-5 and TRBJ2-5; 10 nucleotides match TRBD2. The CDR3 sequence is 15 residues long. Germline V gene data show CDR1 as MNHEY and CDR2 as SVGAGI. J gave up 2 bases and V 2 bases, and 2 bases lay outside the gene matches. The CDR3 loop is CASSYPLAGQETQYF. CDR3 in DNA: TGTGCCAGCAGTTACCCACTAGCGGGACAAGAGACCCAGTACTTC.

The chain couples TRBV5-1 to TRBJ1-1, with D unresolved. The ends were cut back, 6 bases at V and 0 bases at J, with 12 bases in the middle. Germline CDR1 is SGHRS and CDR2 is YFSETQ. The CDR3 length is 14 residues. CDR3 coding DNA: TGCGCCAGCACTAGCCAGGACTTGAACACTGAAGCTTTCTTT. Translated, it gives CASTSQDLNTEAFF. Complete variable domain (other parts from reference TRBV5-1 and TRBJ1-1): KAGVTQTPRYLIKTRGQQVTLSCSPISGHRSVSWYQQTPGQGLQFLFEYFSETQRNKGNFPGRFSGRQFSNSRSEMNVSTLELGDSALYLCASTSQDLNTEAFFGQGTRLTVV.

This chain links TRBV7-8 with TRBJ2-2; TRBD2 aligns across 8 bases. Germline V gene sequence: CDR1 SGHVS, CDR2 FQNEAQ. V lost 5 bases, J lost 0 bases, and 8 bases stayed unmatched. The CDR3 runs 17 residues. CDR3 sequence reads: CASSATAGLANTGELFF. CDR3 in DNA: TGTGCCAGCAGCGCGACTGCGGGACTAGCGAACACCGGGGAGCTGTTTTTT.

This chain uses TRBV2 with TRBJ2-5, with 8 nucleotides matching TRBD2. The CDR3 contains 16 residues. Germline V gene data show CDR1 as SNHLY and CDR2 as FYNNEI. V shed 2 bases and J 1 base; nucleotides not matched to a gene: 6. The chain's CDR3 is CASSETRGGSQETQYF. The CDR3, as DNA: TGTGCCAGCAGTGAAACCCGGGGGGGATCCCAAGAGACCCAGTACTTC.

The chain links TRBV5-4 to TRBJ2-2; 8 nucleotides agree with TRBD2. With V trimmed by 2 bases and J by 3 bases, 6 bases remained unmatched. Germline V CDR1 and CDR2: SGHNT, YYREEE (reference sequence). This CDR3 spans 16 amino acids. CDR3 in amino acids: CASSFSGEVHTGELFF. CDR3 nucleotide sequence: TGTGCCAGCAGCTTTAGCGGGGAGGTTCACACCGGGGAGCTGTTTTTT.

The chain joins TRBV15 to TRBJ2-7; D may be TRBD1 (6 bases). V lost 4 bases to trimming and J lost 3 bases, with 10 bases between them. Germline CDR1 is LNHNV and CDR2 is YYDKDF (reference sequence). This CDR3 has 13 amino acids. As DNA, the CDR3 is TGTGCCACCAGCAAACGGGACAACTACGAGCAGTACTTC. Translated: CATSKRDNYEQYF.

This sequence joins TRBV2 and TRBJ2-6; D may be TRBD1 (6 bases). Germline CDR1 and CDR2: SNHLY and FYNNEI. The V and J ends lost 6 bases and 0 bases respectively, with 15 bases between them. This CDR3 contains 17 residues. CDR3 bases: TGTGCCAGCAGGAATATGGGACATTCCTCTGGGGCCAACGTCCTGACTTTC. It encodes CASRNMGHSSGANVLTF.

This chain joins TRBV6-5 and TRBJ1-4, with 8 bases matching TRBD1. With 2 bases clipped from V and 3 bases from J, the junction kept 5 bases outside the gene matches. There are 16 residues in the CDR3. Germline CDR1 reads MNHEY; CDR2 reads SVGAGI. CDR3 loop: CASSYTGGVANEKLFF. CDR3 nucleotide sequence: TGTGCCAGCAGTTACACAGGGGGGGTGGCTAATGAAAAACTGTTTTTT.

The chain recombines TRBV6-1 with TRBJ2-2; D call uncertain. Trimming cost V 0 bases and J 4 bases, with 6 bases left between them. The CDR3 is made up of 14 amino acids. CDR1 and CDR2 (germline): MNHNS, SASEGT. The CDR3, as DNA: TGTGCCAGCAGTGAAGCTGTCGGCACCGGGGAGCTGTTTTTT. Residues: CASSEAVGTGELFF.